This note documents a single TCR beta chain sequence. Data came from immunoSEQ multiplex PCR; TCRdb stores just in-frame clones and leaves some out. The repertoire consists of around 49,000 clones, with over 85% occurring once and the leading ten covering roughly 1.6%. The CDR3 is made up of 15 amino acids. The sample originates from a study of control samples from healthy donors and cancer patients. Sample: PBMCs. This TCR was sampled from a man aged 40-49 years with colorectal cancer. The chain carries TRBV21-1 and TRBJ2-1; TRBD2, the table's D call, lacks a check against the DNA. TRBV21-1 is annotated as a pseudogene. The CDR3 is CASSKAGETGTEQFF. The CDR3 DNA reads as TGTGCCAGCAGCAAAGCCGGGGAGACCGGTACTGAGCAGTTCTTC.